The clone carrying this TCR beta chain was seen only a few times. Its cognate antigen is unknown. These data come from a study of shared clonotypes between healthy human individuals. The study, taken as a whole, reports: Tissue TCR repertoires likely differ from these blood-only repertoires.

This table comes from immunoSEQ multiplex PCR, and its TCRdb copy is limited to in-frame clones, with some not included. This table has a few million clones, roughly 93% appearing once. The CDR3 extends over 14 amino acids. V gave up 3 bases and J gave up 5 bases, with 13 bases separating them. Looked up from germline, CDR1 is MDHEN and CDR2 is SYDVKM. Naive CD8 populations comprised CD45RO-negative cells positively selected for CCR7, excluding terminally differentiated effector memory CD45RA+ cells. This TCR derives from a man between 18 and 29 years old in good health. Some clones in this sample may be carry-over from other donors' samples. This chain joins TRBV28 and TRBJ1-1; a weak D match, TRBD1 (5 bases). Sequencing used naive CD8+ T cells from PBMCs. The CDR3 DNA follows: TGTGCCAGCAGTTTCGCCTTGGGGGGAACTGAAGCTTTCTTT. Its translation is CASSFALGGTEAFF.